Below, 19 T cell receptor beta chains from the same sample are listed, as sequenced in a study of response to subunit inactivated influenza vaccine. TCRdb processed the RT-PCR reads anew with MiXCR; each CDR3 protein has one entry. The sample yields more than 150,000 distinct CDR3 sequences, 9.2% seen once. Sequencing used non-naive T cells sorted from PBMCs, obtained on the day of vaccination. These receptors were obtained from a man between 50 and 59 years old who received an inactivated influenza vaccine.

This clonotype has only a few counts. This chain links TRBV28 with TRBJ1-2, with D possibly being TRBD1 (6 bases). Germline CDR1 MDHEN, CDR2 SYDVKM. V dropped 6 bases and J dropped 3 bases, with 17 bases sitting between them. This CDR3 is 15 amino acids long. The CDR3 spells CASSPPGGGYYGYTF. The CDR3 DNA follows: TGTGCCAGCAGCCCTCCCGGGGGCGGGTACTATGGCTACACCTTC.

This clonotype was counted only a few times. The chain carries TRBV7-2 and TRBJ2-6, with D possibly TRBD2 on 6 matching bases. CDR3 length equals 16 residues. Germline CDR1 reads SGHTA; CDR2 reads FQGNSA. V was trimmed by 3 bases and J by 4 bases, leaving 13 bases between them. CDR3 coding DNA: TGTGCCAGCAGCTTCCGACTGGCGGGAGGGGCCAACGTCCTGACTTTC. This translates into CASSFRLAGGANVLTF. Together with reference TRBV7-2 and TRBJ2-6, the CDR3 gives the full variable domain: GAGVSQSPSNKVTEKGKDVELRCDPISGHTALYWYRQSLGQGLEFLIYFQGNSAPDKSGLPSDRFSAERTGGSVSTLTIQRTQQEDSAVYLCASSFRLAGGANVLTFGAGSRLTVL.

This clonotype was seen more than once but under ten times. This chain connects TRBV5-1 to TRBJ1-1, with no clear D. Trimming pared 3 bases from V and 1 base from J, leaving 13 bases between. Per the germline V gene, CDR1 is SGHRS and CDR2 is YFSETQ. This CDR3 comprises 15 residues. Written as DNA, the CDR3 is TGCGCCAGCAGCTCACCGGGAGGAAAGAACACTGAAGCTTTCTTT. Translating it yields CASSSPGGKNTEAFF.

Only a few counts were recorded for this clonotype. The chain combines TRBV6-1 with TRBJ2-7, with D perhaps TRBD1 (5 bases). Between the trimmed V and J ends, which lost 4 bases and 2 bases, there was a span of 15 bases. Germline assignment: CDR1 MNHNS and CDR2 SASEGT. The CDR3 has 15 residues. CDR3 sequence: CASSANTGNPYEQYF. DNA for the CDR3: TGTGCCAGCAGTGCCAATACAGGAAACCCCTACGAGCAGTACTTC.

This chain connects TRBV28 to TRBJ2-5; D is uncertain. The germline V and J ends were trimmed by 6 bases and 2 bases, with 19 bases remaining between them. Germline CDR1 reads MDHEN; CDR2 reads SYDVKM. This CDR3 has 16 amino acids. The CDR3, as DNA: TGTGCCAGCAGCCCCCGGGTCGTGGGAAGGCAAGAGACCCAGTACTTC. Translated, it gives CASSPRVVGRQETQYF. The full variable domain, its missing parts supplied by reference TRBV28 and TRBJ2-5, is DVKVTQSSRYLVKRTGEKVFLECVQDMDHENMFWYRQDPGLGLRLIYFSYDVKMKEKGDIPEGYSVSREKKERFSLILESASTNQTSMYLCASSPRVVGRQETQYFGPGTRLLVL.

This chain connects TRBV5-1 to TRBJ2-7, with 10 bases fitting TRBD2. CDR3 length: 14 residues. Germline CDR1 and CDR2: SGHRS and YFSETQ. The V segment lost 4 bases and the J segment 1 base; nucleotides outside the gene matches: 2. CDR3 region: CASSGLAASYEQYF. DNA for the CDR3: TGCGCCAGCAGCGGACTAGCGGCGTCCTACGAGCAGTACTTC.

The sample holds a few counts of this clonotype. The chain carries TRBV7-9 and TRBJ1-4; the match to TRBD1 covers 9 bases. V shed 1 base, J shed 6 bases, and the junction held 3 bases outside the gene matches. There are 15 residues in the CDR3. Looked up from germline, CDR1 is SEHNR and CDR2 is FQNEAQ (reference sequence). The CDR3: CASSLVGQGDEKLFF. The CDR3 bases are TGTGCCAGCAGCTTAGTGGGACAGGGAGATGAAAAACTGTTTTTT. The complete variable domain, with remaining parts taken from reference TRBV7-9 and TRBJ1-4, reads DTGVSQNPRHKITKRGQNVTFRCDPISEHNRLYWYRQTLGQGPEFLTYFQNEAQLEKSRLLSDRFSAERPKGSFSTLEIQRTEQGDSAMYLCASSLVGQGDEKLFFGSGTQLSVL.

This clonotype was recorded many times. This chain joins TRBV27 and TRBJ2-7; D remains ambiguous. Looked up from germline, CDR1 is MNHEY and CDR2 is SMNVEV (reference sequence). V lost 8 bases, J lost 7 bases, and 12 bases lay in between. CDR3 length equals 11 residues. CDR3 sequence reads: CASPLLEEQYF. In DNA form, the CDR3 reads TGTGCCAGCCCTCTACTGGAGGAGCAGTACTTC.

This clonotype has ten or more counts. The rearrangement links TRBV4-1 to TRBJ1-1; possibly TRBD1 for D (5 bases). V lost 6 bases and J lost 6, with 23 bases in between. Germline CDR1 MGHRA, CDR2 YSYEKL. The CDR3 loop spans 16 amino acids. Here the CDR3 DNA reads TGCGCCAGCAGTTTTTCACTGGGACCTCTAAGCCCTGAAGCTTTCTTT. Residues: CASSFSLGPLSPEAFF.

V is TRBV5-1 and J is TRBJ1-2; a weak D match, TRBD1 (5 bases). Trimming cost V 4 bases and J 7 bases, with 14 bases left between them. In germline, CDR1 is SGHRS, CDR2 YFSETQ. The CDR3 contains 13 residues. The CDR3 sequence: CASSPEQGAGYTF. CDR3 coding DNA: TGCGCCAGCAGCCCGGAGCAGGGTGCTGGCTACACCTTC.

The DNA for the CDR3 is TGTGCCAGCAGCTTAGTACGGGGGTATAATTCACCCCTCCACTTT. It encodes CASSLVRGYNSPLHF. The chain recombines TRBV7-9 with TRBJ1-6; TRBD1 might be the D (5 bases). Trimming took 1 base from V and 4 from J, leaving 8 bases between them. Germline V gene data show CDR1 as SEHNR and CDR2 as FQNEAQ (reference sequence). The CDR3 is made up of 15 amino acids.

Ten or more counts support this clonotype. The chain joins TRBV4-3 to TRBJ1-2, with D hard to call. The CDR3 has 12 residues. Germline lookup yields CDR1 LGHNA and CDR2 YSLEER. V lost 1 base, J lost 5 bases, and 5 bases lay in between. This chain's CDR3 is CASSQAGYGYTF. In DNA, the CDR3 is TGCGCCAGCAGCCAAGCGGGTTATGGCTACACCTTC.

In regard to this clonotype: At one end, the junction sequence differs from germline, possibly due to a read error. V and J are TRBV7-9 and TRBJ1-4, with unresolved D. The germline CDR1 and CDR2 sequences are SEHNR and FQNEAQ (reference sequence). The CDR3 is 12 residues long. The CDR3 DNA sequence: TGTGCCAGCAGCTTAGAGAATGGAAAACTGTTTTTT. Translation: CASSLENGKLFF.

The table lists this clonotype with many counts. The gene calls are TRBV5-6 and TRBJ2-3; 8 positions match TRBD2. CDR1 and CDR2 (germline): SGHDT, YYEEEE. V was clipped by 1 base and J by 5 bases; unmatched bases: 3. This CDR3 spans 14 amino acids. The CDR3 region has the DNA TGTGCCAGCAGCTTGTCCGGGGGGGGAGATACGCAGTATTTT. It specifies CASSLSGGGDTQYF.

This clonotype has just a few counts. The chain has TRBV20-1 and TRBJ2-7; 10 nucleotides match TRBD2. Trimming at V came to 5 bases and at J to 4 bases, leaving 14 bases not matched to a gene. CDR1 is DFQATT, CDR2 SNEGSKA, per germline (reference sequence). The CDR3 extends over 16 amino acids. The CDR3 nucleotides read TGCAGTGCTCAGAAGGGTAGTGGACTAGCGGTTTACGAGCAGTACTTC. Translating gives CSAQKGSGLAVYEQYF.

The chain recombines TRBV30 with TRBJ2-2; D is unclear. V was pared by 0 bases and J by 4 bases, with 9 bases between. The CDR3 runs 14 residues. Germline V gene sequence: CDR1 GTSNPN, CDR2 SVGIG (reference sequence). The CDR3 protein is CAWSVWHATGELFF. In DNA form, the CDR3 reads TGTGCCTGGAGTGTTTGGCACGCCACCGGGGAGCTGTTTTTT.

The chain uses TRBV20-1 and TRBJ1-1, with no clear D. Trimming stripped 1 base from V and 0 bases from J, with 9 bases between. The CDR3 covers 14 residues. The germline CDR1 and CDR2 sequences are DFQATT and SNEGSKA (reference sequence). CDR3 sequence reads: CSARVKGLNTEAFF. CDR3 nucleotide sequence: TGCAGTGCTAGAGTGAAGGGTTTGAACACTGAAGCTTTCTTT.

CDR3 DNA: TGTGCCACCAGTGATTCCCTCACAGATACGCAGTATTTT. Translation: CATSDSLTDTQYF. The rearrangement joins TRBV24-1 to TRBJ2-3; D is undetermined. Germline values: CDR1 KGHDR, CDR2 SFDVKD. V was cut by 2 bases and J by 2 bases, with 4 bases left in between. The CDR3 runs to 13 residues.

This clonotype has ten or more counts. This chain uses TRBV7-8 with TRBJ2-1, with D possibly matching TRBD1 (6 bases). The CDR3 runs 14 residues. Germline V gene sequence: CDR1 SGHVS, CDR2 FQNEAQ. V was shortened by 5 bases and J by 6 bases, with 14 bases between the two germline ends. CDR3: CASSPRQASNEQFF. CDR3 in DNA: TGTGCCAGCAGCCCGAGACAGGCTTCCAATGAGCAGTTCTTC.